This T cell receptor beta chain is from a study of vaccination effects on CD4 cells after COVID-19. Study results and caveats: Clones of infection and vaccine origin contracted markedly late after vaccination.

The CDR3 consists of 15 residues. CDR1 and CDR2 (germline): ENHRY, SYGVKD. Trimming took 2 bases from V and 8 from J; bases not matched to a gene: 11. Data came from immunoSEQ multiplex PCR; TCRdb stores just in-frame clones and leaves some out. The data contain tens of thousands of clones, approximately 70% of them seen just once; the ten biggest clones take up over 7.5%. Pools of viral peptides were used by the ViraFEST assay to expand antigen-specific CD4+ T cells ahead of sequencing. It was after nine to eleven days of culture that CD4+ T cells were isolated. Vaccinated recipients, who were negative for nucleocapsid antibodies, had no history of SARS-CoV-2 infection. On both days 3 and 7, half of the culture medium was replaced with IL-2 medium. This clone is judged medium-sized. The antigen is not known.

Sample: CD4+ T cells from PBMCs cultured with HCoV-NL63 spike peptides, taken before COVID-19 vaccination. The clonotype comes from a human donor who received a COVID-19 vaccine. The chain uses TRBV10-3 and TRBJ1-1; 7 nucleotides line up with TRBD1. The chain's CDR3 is CAISETGTATTEAFF. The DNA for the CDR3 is TGTGCCATCAGTGAGACCGGGACAGCTACTACCGAAGCTTTCTTT.